The 8 T cell receptor beta chains reported below all come from one sample, sequenced in a study of blood T cell repertoires in COVID-19. Only in-frame clones appear in the TCRdb table, and some are missing; sequencing was by immunoSEQ multiplex PCR. The data show 100,000 to 150,000 clones, with about 89% seen just once and roughly 3.9% held by the top ten. The sequencing sample was made of peripheral blood. These receptors originate from a man in his sixties with COVID-19, enrolled during active disease.

This chain joins TRBV7-8 and TRBJ1-5; 9 nucleotides align to TRBD1. The CDR3 length is 16 residues. Trimming took 5 bases from V and 4 from J; bases not matched to a gene: 9. Per germline, CDR1 SGHVS and CDR2 FQNEAQ. The CDR3 is CASSPSPGTGNQPQHF. The CDR3 nucleotides are TGTGCCAGCAGCCCTAGTCCCGGGACAGGGAATCAGCCCCAGCATTTT.

This chain connects TRBV2 to TRBJ1-2; D unresolved. The germline V gene has CDR1 SNHLY and CDR2 FYNNEI. The CDR3 is made up of 15 amino acids. Trimming removed 3 bases from V and 0 bases from J, with 11 bases in between. The CDR3 coding sequence is TGTGCCAGCAGTGACCGGAGCCTATCTAACTATGGCTACACCTTC. It translates to CASSDRSLSNYGYTF.

This clone was detected once. The rearrangement links TRBV6-5 to TRBJ1-3; D unresolved. V was cut by 0 bases and J by 0 bases, with 9 bases left in between. The CDR3 is 16 residues long. The germline gives CDR1 MNHEY, CDR2 SVGAGI. The CDR3 DNA is TGTGCCAGCAGTTACTCGGCTAGCTCCTCTGGAAACACCATATATTTT. Its protein is CASSYSASSSGNTIYF.

This clone was recorded a few times. The CDR3 nucleotides read TGTGCCAGCAGCTTAGGAGCCACAGGGGCCGATAACTATGGCTACACCTTC. Residues: CASSLGATGADNYGYTF. The chain employs TRBV7-9 and TRBJ1-2; 7 bases are shared with TRBD1. V was clipped by 1 base and J by 1 base; unmatched bases: 9. Germline CDR1 is SEHNR and CDR2 is FQNEAQ (reference sequence). The CDR3 consists of 17 residues.

The gene calls are TRBV10-3 and TRBJ2-7, with D perhaps matching TRBD1 (6 bases). Trimming cost V 2 bases and J 1 base, with 9 bases left between them. The CDR3 length is 14 residues. CDR1 and CDR2 from the germline V gene are ENHRY and SYGVKD. CDR3 in amino acids: CAISERDTSYEQYF. In DNA, the CDR3 is TGTGCCATCAGTGAGAGGGACACATCCTACGAGCAGTACTTC.

The table lists this clone with a count of one. The chain recombines TRBV19 with TRBJ1-5; D might be TRBD1 (6 bases). Germline CDR1 reads LNHDA; CDR2 reads SQIVND (reference sequence). V was cut by 5 bases and J by 9 bases, with 14 bases left in between. The CDR3 length is 13 residues. The CDR3 loop reads CASSVTGRWPQHF. CDR3 nucleotide sequence: TGTGCCAGTAGTGTTACAGGGCGTTGGCCCCAGCATTTT.

The J gene is TRBJ1-1, the V gene TRBV30; 8 positions match TRBD1. CDR1 and CDR2 from the germline V gene are GTSNPN and SVGIG (reference sequence). This CDR3 is 15 amino acids long. The trim removed 3 bases at V and 4 bases at J, leaving 10 bases unmatched. CDR3 region: CAWRHTGGGSTEAFF. In DNA, the CDR3 is TGTGCCTGGAGACACACAGGGGGTGGGAGCACTGAAGCTTTCTTT.

This chain links TRBV6-5 with TRBJ1-2; 9 bases are shared with TRBD1. CDR1 MNHEY and CDR2 SVGAGI come from the germline V gene. V shed 6 bases and J 0 bases; nucleotides not matched to a gene: 5. The CDR3 is made up of 15 amino acids. The CDR3 region is CASSPGQGSNYGYTF. The CDR3 DNA follows: TGTGCCAGCAGCCCGGGACAGGGCTCTAACTATGGCTACACCTTC.